The clone carrying this T cell receptor (beta chain) turned up a few times. Its cognate antigen is unknown. The data belong to a study of T cell repertoires in cytomegalovirus infection. In the study overall: As its CMV epitopes, the study selected recently identified HLA-C-restricted and well-studied HLA-B-restricted targets. Public TCR beta signatures marked donors with CMV infection and the matching HLA.

TCRdb ran MiXCR on the reads and lists one entry per CDR3 protein. The sample carries approximately 600,000 distinct CDR3 sequences, around two fifths recorded once. The study, taken as a whole, reports: CMV carriers with the relevant HLA were identified by cumulative public TCR beta family frequency. The response measured ex vivo was dominated by TCR beta clonotypes (HLA-C-restricted and CMV-specific).

From germline, CDR1 is MNHEY and CDR2 SVGEGT. Trimming took 4 bases from V and 2 from J, leaving 12 bases between them. CDR3 length equals 14 residues. The clonotype originates from a human donor in good health (CMV status not recorded). Some clones in this sample may be carry-over from other donors' samples. The sequences come from cultured PBMCs, collected from culture after CMV antigen stimulation. The rearrangement uses TRBV6-2 or TRBV6-3 and TRBJ2-7; TRBD2 is a possible D gene (5 bases). CDR3 sequence (DNA): TGTGCCAGCAGTTTACTAGACGGAGCCTACGAGCAGTACTTC. Translating it yields CASSLLDGAYEQYF.